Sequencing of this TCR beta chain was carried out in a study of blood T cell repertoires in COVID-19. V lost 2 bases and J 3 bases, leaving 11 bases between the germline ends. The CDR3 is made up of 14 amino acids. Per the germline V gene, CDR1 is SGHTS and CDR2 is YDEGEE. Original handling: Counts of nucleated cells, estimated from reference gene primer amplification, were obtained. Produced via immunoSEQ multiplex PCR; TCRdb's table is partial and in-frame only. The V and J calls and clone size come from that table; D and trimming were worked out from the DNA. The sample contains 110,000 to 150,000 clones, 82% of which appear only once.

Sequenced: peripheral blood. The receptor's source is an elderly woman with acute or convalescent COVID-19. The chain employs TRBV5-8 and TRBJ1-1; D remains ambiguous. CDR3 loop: CASSFVTGYTEAFF. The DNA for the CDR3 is TGTGCCAGCAGCTTTGTGACGGGTTACACTGAAGCTTTCTTT.